The rows below give T cell receptor beta chains drawn from one sample of a study of shared clonotypes between healthy human individuals. Assay: immunoSEQ multiplex PCR; the TCRdb copy retains only in-frame clones and omits some. The profile shows under 120,000 clones, 67% of them singletons. Sequencing used memory CD8+ T cells sorted from blood. Receptor source: a woman in her thirties in good health. The CDR3 runs from the conserved cysteine through the conserved F or W. A D gene is named only where the DNA matches it firmly. Clone size, where shown, is once, few, many, or a class for clones that have expanded.

CASSYGTGSSGEQFF	TGTGCCAGCAGTTACGGGACAGGGTCCTCCGGTGAGCAGTTCTTC	-	TRBV28	TRBJ2-1	TRBD1	15
CASSGGLSSEQYF	TGTGCCAGCAGTGGGGGACTATCCAGCGAGCAGTACTTC	-	TRBV25-1	TRBJ2-7	TRBD2	13
CASSFWASGRATYEQYF	TGTGCCAGCAGCTTTTGGGCTAGCGGGAGGGCGACCTACGAGCAGTACTTC	-	TRBV7-3	TRBJ2-7	TRBD2	17
CASTFRAGWGESYGYTF	TGTGCCAGCACCTTTAGGGCCGGTTGGGGGGAATCATATGGCTACACCTTC	-	TRBV27	TRBJ1-2	-	17
CASVWGRQNEQYF	TGTGCCAGCGTCTGGGGCAGGCAAAACGAGCAGTACTTC	few	TRBV6-1	TRBJ2-7	-	13
CATSIKSTAMRETQYF	TGTGCCACCAGCATCAAGTCGACAGCAATGAGAGAGACCCAGTACTTC	-	TRBV15	TRBJ2-5	-	16
CASSQVGQLNYGYTF	TGCGCCAGCAGCCAAGTGGGGCAGTTGAACTATGGCTACACCTTC	-	TRBV4-1	TRBJ1-2	-	15
CASSYSAGGNTEAFF	TGTGCCAGCAGTTACTCGGCAGGGGGGAACACTGAAGCTTTCTTT	-	TRBV6-5	TRBJ1-1	TRBD1	15
CASSTRQGNQPQHF	TGTGCCAGCAGTACGCGACAGGGCAATCAGCCCCAGCATTTT	once	TRBV2	TRBJ1-5	-	14
CAIGDPNSGETQYF	TGTGCCATCGGCGACCCCAACTCTGGGGAGACCCAGTACTTC	-	TRBV10-3	TRBJ2-5	-	14
CASSESLGSQHF	TGCGCCAGCAGTGAATCCCTGGGGAGCCAGCATTTT	once	TRBV10-2	TRBJ1-5	-	12
CASSELASGTQNTGELFF	TGTGCCAGCAGTGAACTGGCTAGCGGGACCCAGAACACCGGGGAGCTGTTTTTT	-	TRBV25-1	TRBJ2-2	TRBD2	18
CASMNNLGSGEQYF	TGCGCCAGCATGAACAACCTAGGGAGCGGCGAGCAGTACTTC	-	TRBV5-1	TRBJ2-7	-	14
CASSESVDTGELFF	TGTGCCAGCAGTGAAAGCGTTGACACCGGGGAGCTGTTTTTT	few	TRBV25-1	TRBJ2-2	-	14
CASSTKPSGSWGNGELFF	TGCGCCAGCAGCACCAAACCTAGCGGGAGTTGGGGCAACGGGGAGCTGTTTTTT	-	TRBV5-1	TRBJ2-2	TRBD2	18
CASSDRYSGANVLTF	TGTGCCAGCAGTGACAGGTACTCTGGGGCCAACGTCCTGACTTTC	-	TRBV2	TRBJ2-6	-	15
CASTYGGEQYF	TGTGCCAGCACCTACGGTGGCGAGCAGTACTTC	-	TRBV6-1	TRBJ2-7	-	11
CASRAGTGITGELFF	TGTGCCAGCAGGGCCGGGACAGGGATCACCGGGGAGCTGTTTTTT	-	TRBV6-1	TRBJ2-2	TRBD1	15
CASSLEGGPGKNIQYF	TGTGCCAGCAGCCTCGAAGGTGGCCCGGGCAAAAACATTCAGTACTTC	-	TRBV13	TRBJ2-4	-	16
CASRPRDRAGYTF	TGTGCCAGCAGGCCCCGGGACAGGGCTGGCTACACCTTC	few	TRBV7-9	TRBJ1-2	TRBD1	13
CAISETGQVDTGTF	TGTGCCATCAGCGAAACGGGACAGGTGGATACAGGCACCTTC	-	TRBV10-3	TRBJ1-2	TRBD1	14
CASSVSGFDEQFF	TGTGCCAGCAGCGTATCCGGGTTCGATGAGCAGTTCTTC	-	TRBV9	TRBJ2-1	-	13
CASSLSQVGEQYF	TGTGCCAGCAGTTTATCGCAGGTGGGTGAGCAGTACTTC	once	TRBV27	TRBJ2-7	-	13
CASSFSRLNQPQHF	TGTGCCAGCAGTTTCAGCAGGCTCAATCAGCCCCAGCATTTT	-	TRBV6-6	TRBJ1-5	-	14
CASSLGHNEQFF	TGTGCCAGCAGCTTGGGCCACAATGAGCAGTTCTTC	-	TRBV5-8	TRBJ2-1	-	12
CASSQGPLRGELFF	TGCGCCAGCAGCCAAGGGCCCCTAAGGGGGGAGCTGTTTTTT	once	TRBV4-1	TRBJ2-2	-	14
CASSLAKTSGAGEAFF	TGCGCCAGCAGCTTGGCTAAAACGAGCGGGGCCGGTGAAGCTTTCTTT	-	TRBV5-1	TRBJ1-1	-	16
CASSLSRQPTLPNTEAFF	TGTGCCAGCAGCTTAAGCCGGCAGCCAACCTTACCAAACACTGAAGCTTTCTTT	-	TRBV7-9	TRBJ1-1	-	18
CSVDGPKVWETQYF	TGCAGCGTTGATGGACCCAAGGTTTGGGAGACCCAGTACTTC	-	TRBV29-1	TRBJ2-5	-	14
CATATARNYGYTF	TGCGCCACCGCGACGGCCCGCAACTATGGCTACACCTTC	-	TRBV10-2	TRBJ1-2	-	13
CAISDTQGEGKLFF	TGTGCCATCAGTGATACCCAGGGAGAGGGAAAACTGTTTTTT	-	TRBV10-3	TRBJ1-4	-	14
CASRPPGDPQHF	TGTGCCAGCAGACCTCCGGGCGACCCCCAGCATTTT	few	TRBV28	TRBJ1-5	-	12
CATSRGQGNEKLFF	TGTGCCACCAGCAGGGGACAGGGGAATGAAAAACTGTTTTTT	-	TRBV15	TRBJ1-4	TRBD1	14
CASSPPGLAGEQYF	TGTGCCAGCTCACCACCGGGACTAGCGGGGGAGCAGTACTTC	-	TRBV18	TRBJ2-7	TRBD2	14
CASSSTPYEQYF	TGTGCCAGCAGTTCAACCCCCTACGAGCAGTACTTC	-	TRBV27	TRBJ2-7	-	12
CASGGQGDINYGYTF	TGTGCCTCCGGGGGACAGGGGGATATAAACTATGGCTACACCTTC	-	TRBV10-3	TRBJ1-2	TRBD1	15
CASSEAEGEGNQPQHF	TGTGCCAGCAGTGAAGCTGAGGGGGAGGGCAATCAGCCCCAGCATTTT	-	TRBV6-1	TRBJ1-5	-	16
CSVEVRGMYTEAFF	TGCAGCGTTGAAGTGAGGGGGATGTACACTGAAGCTTTCTTT	-	TRBV29-1	TRBJ1-1	-	14
CASSIEGYNEQFF	TGTGCCAGCAGTATTGAGGGTTACAATGAGCAGTTCTTC	once	TRBV27	TRBJ2-1	-	13
CASSSSSGNTIYF	TGTGCCAGCAGCTCGTCCTCTGGAAACACCATATATTTT	-	TRBV7-6	TRBJ1-3	-	13
CASSPFRAVRAEAFF	TGTGCCAGCAGTCCATTCCGGGCGGTGAGAGCTGAAGCTTTCTTT	-	TRBV28	TRBJ1-1	-	15
CASSLLASGSTYEQYF	TGTGCCAGCAGCTTATTGGCTAGCGGGAGTACTTACGAGCAGTACTTC	-	TRBV7-2	TRBJ2-7	TRBD2	16
CASSEGPGDSNEQFF	TGTGCCAGCAGTGAAGGACCAGGGGATAGCAATGAGCAGTTCTTC	-	TRBV2	TRBJ2-1	-	15
CASSLVASGSSYNEQFF	TGTGCCAGCAGCTTAGTAGCTAGCGGGAGCTCCTACAATGAGCAGTTCTTC	-	TRBV7-8	TRBJ2-1	TRBD2	17
CASSDQNTEAFF	TGTGCCAGCAGTGACCAGAACACTGAAGCTTTCTTT	-	TRBV6-4	TRBJ1-1	-	12
CASSASGKSDTQYF	TGTGCCAGCAGCGCCAGCGGGAAATCAGATACGCAGTATTTT	-	TRBV9	TRBJ2-3	TRBD2	14
CATPRGLKQFF	TGTGCCACCCCTCGGGGTCTGAAGCAGTTCTTC	many	TRBV6-1	TRBJ2-1	-	11
CASIQHKLEVNTGELFF	TGTGCCAGCATTCAACATAAACTAGAAGTGAACACCGGGGAGCTGTTTTTT	few	TRBV28	TRBJ2-2	-	17
CAWRLLAGGIYEQYF	TGTGCCTGGAGATTACTAGCGGGAGGTATTTACGAGCAGTACTTC	few	TRBV30	TRBJ2-7	TRBD2	15
CASKTGRGYEQYF	TGTGCCAGCAAGACAGGGAGAGGCTACGAGCAGTACTTC	once	TRBV27	TRBJ2-7	TRBD1	13
CASSPNKGARQPQHF	TGTGCCAGCAGCCCAAACAAAGGGGCTAGACAGCCCCAGCATTTT	-	TRBV27	TRBJ1-5	-	15
CASSPDEGVGGPRYEQYF	TGTGCCAGCAGCCCGGATGAAGGTGTGGGAGGGCCAAGGTACGAGCAGTACTTC	-	TRBV4-2	TRBJ2-7	TRBD2	18
CASSLEGQGREQYF	TGCGCCAGCAGCTTAGAGGGACAGGGGCGCGAGCAGTACTTC	few	TRBV5-1	TRBJ2-7	TRBD1	14
CASSVGGGSDEQFF	TGTGCCAGCAGCGTAGGGGGAGGGAGCGATGAGCAGTTCTTC	-	TRBV9	TRBJ2-1	TRBD2	14
CATATGDAGELFF	TGTGCCACCGCCACAGGGGATGCCGGGGAGCTGTTTTTT	-	TRBV2	TRBJ2-2	TRBD1	13
CASSLVSGAFTDTQYF	TGTGCCAGCAGCTTAGTCTCGGGAGCTTTTACAGATACGCAGTATTTT	-	TRBV7-9	TRBJ2-3	-	16
CASSFLRSTGSRNNEQFF	TGTGCCAGCAGCTTTCTCCGATCAACAGGTAGCCGCAATAATGAGCAGTTCTTC	-	TRBV7-6	TRBJ2-1	-	18
CASSPQQQTDTQYF	TGTGCCAGCAGTCCCCAGCAACAAACAGATACGCAGTATTTT	-	TRBV6-1	TRBJ2-3	-	14
CASSDPPGAEETQYF	TGCGCCAGCAGTGACCCCCCGGGGGCGGAAGAGACCCAGTACTTC	-	TRBV10-2	TRBJ2-5	-	15
CASSFGGQETQYF	TGTGCCAGCAGTTTTGGCGGACAAGAGACCCAGTACTTC	-	TRBV28	TRBJ2-5	-	13